The 10 T cell receptor beta chains below all came from one sample that was sequenced in a study of blood T cell repertoires in COVID-19. Here immunoSEQ multiplex PCR was the method, and the copy in TCRdb shows in-frame clones only, minus some. The sample includes about 320,000 clones, less than 85% seen only once; the top ten take 1.5% to 2%. Sequences were obtained from PBMCs or T cells enriched from blood (not recorded which). The receptors were sampled from a woman aged 25 to 45 who had been exposed to COVID-19.

V and J are TRBV10-1 and TRBJ2-1; 8 bases map to TRBD2. Germline V gene data show CDR1 as WNHNN and CDR2 as SYGVQD (reference sequence). The CDR3 is 15 residues long. V shed 11 bases, J shed 7 bases, and the junction held 16 bases outside the gene matches. CDR3 nucleotides: TGCGCCTACGCCTCTGGCGGGAGGATGGGAAATGAGCAGTTCTTC. It codes for CAYASGGRMGNEQFF.

The chain combines TRBV7-9 with TRBJ1-1, with TRBD1 matching over 12 bases. Germline V gene lookup returns CDR1 SEHNR and CDR2 FQNEAQ (reference sequence). The V and J ends lost 5 bases and 4 bases, in that order; junction bases with no gene match: 11. The CDR3 is 17 amino acids. As DNA, the CDR3 is TGTGCCAGCAGCACAATTCTGGGACAGGGGGCGCGCACTGAAGCTTTCTTT. Amino acids: CASSTILGQGARTEAFF.

The V and J genes are TRBV6-6 and TRBJ1-4; maybe TRBD1 (6 bases). The CDR3 extends over 16 amino acids. The germline V gene has CDR1 MNHNY and CDR2 SVGAGI (reference sequence). V lost 2 bases, J lost 3 bases, and 13 bases lay in between. The CDR3, as DNA: TGTGCCAGCAGTTACCCCGGAGGGGGGGCTAATGAAAAACTGTTTTTT. Its protein product is CASSYPGGGANEKLFF.

This clone was observed a handful of times. The V gene is TRBV6-6, the J gene TRBJ1-1; D might be TRBD1 (5 bases). CDR3 length equals 13 residues. Germline CDR1 reads MNHNY; CDR2 reads SVGAGI (reference sequence). V was clipped by 2 bases and J by 7 bases, with 11 bases between them. The CDR3 DNA is TGTGCCAGCAGTTACCCACAGGCCATTGAAGCTTTCTTT. Translating it yields CASSYPQAIEAFF.

This sequence joins TRBV15 and TRBJ2-1; tentative D call: TRBD2 (5 bases). The germline V gene encodes CDR1 LNHNV and CDR2 YYDKDF (reference sequence). The V and J ends lost 3 bases and 1 base respectively, with 25 bases between them. This CDR3 has 20 residues. As DNA, the CDR3 is TGTGCCACCAGCAGCGCCGCCGTTACATGGACTCCGAGTTCCTACAATGAGCAGTTCTTC. Translated, it gives CATSSAAVTWTPSSYNEQFF.

This clone was seen a single time. The V gene is TRBV7-8, the J gene TRBJ2-2, with TRBD2 as a possible D gene (6 bases). V lost 3 bases to trimming and J lost 7 bases, with 9 bases between them. The CDR3 loop spans 13 amino acids. Germline V CDR1 and CDR2: SGHVS, FQNEAQ. CDR3 sequence (DNA): TGTGCCAGCAGCTTCACGGGAGTCGGGGAGCTGTTTTTT. Translation: CASSFTGVGELFF. The variable domain in full, completed from reference TRBV7-8 and TRBJ2-2, reads GAGVSQSPRYKVAKRGQDVALRCDPISGHVSLFWYQQALGQGPEFLTYFQNEAQLDKSGLPSDRFFAERPEGSVSTLKIQRTQQEDSAVYLCASSFTGVGELFFGEGSRLTVL.

V and J are TRBV2 and TRBJ2-7, with a tentative D call TRBD1 (6 bases). The CDR3 length is 11 residues. Germline CDR1 reads SNHLY; CDR2 reads FYNNEI. V lost 7 bases and J 6 bases, leaving 10 bases between the germline ends. Here the CDR3 DNA reads TGTGCCAGCACAGGGGCTGCCGAGCAGTACTTC. This encodes CASTGAAEQYF. Full variable domain (outside the CDR3, taken from reference TRBV2 and TRBJ2-7): EPEVTQTPSHQVTQMGQEVILRCVPISNHLYFYWYRQILGQKVEFLVSFYNNEISEKSEIFDDQFSVERPDGSNFTLKIRSTKLEDSAMYFCASTGAAEQYFGPGTRLTVT.

This clone was counted a few times. V and J are TRBV28 and TRBJ2-5; D remains unclear. The germline V gene has CDR1 MDHEN and CDR2 SYDVKM. The CDR3 is 14 amino acids. V dropped 5 bases and J dropped 5 bases, with 15 bases sitting between them. The DNA for the CDR3 is TGTGCCAGCAGTGCCGATCAGGTACGGGAGACCCAGTACTTC. Protein: CASSADQVRETQYF.

This chain joins TRBV30 and TRBJ1-2; D is unresolved. Germline values: CDR1 GTSNPN, CDR2 SVGIG (reference sequence). V lost 3 bases to trimming and J lost 5 bases, with 10 bases between them. The CDR3 length is 12 residues. The CDR3 nucleotides are TGTGCCTGGAGGCGTGCGGGGTATGGCTACACCTTC. As protein: CAWRRAGYGYTF.

The chain is built from TRBV4-1 and TRBJ2-2, with 7 bases matching TRBD2. The length of the CDR3 is 15 residues. V lost 4 bases and J lost 4; bases outside the gene matches: 6. The germline gives CDR1 MGHRA, CDR2 YSYEKL. The CDR3 DNA reads TGCGCCAGCAGCCCAGGACTAGTCGGCACCGGGGAGCTGTTTTTT. Its translation: CASSPGLVGTGELFF.